The sequence of this T cell receptor beta chain was determined in a study of cytomegalovirus exposure and HLA in healthy donors. Regarding the study as a whole: The study put under 200 TCR beta chains on its list as cytomegalovirus-associated. A later analysis showed TCR association rates differing by HLA locus, peaking at DRB1 and lowest at HLA-C. Three of the chains that were CMV-associated were confirmed in vitro to be specific for CMV antigens.

Both 60 Vbeta primers and 13 Jbeta primers went into the PCR. Assay used: immunoSEQ multiplex PCR; TCRdb lists only in-frame clones, some missing. Of fewer than 250,000 clones in the sample, roughly 79% were seen once. As concerns this clone: Antigen unknown.

V was pared by 8 bases and J by 2 bases, with 9 bases between. Germline values: CDR1 SGHAT, CDR2 FQNNGV. The CDR3 is made up of 12 amino acids. The specimen was PBMCs. This TCR came from a male donor in good health and CMV-seronegative. V and J are TRBV11-2 and TRBJ2-5, with D unresolved. This CDR3 reads CASQSIQETQYF. The CDR3 nucleotides read TGTGCCAGCCAAAGCATACAAGAGACCCAGTACTTC. Full variable domain (rest looked up from reference TRBV11-2 and TRBJ2-5): EAGVAQSPRYKIIEKRQSVAFWCNPISGHATLYWYQQILGQGPKLLIQFQNNGVVDDSQLPKDRFSAERLKGVDSTLKIQPAKLEDSAVYLCASQSIQETQYFGPGTRLLVL.